This T cell receptor beta chain was sequenced for a study of chemoradiotherapy in HPV16-positive cancers (dated by TCRdb to between 2021 and 2023). In terms of the full investigation: Candidate HPV-specific T-cell clones and common TCR motifs were defined through functional T-cell assays on cells from two HPV16-positive patients. TCR repertoires from over 80 patients with HPV-related cancers were then used to track the candidate HPV-specific TCRs and motifs. The study set out to ask whether T-cell immunity against the HPV oncoproteins E6 and E7 changes over the course of chemoradiotherapy and whether that immunity affects survival.

Broader findings and caveats from the paper: Only a couple of HPV16-positive patients were used to derive the functional definition of HPV-specific T cells, and the survival association was reported for HPV16-positive patients. Expansion of candidate HPV-specific clones and E7-related TCR motifs was observed in the tumor microenvironment during treatment, whereas no such expansion was observed for non-HPV-specific T cells. In HPV16-positive patients, expansion of HPV-responsive T cells during chemoradiotherapy was found to be associated with improved recurrence-free survival.

The table lists this clone with a count of one. Its antigen remains unidentified. No much larger clonotype is one base removed from it; base qualities were not supplied. CDR1 and CDR2 (SGHDT, YYEEEE) derive from the germline V gene. V is pared back by 1 base and J by 2 bases, with 10 bases lying between the germline termini. The CDR3 measures 15 amino acids from cysteine to phenylalanine. Only the CDR3 region is kept as DNA, spanning 45 bases read in frame from base 1. Because repertoires were sampled repeatedly during chemoradiotherapy, clonal expansion in the tumor microenvironment could be followed. The method was the immunoSEQ multiplex PCR assay. The table was pulled from immuneACCESS by TCRdb, which kept in-frame rearrangements only. Such tables lose some clones; where checked, under half of the loss comes from unresolved V genes, and the rest has no known cause. The table for this sample lists roughly 2,300 clones; about 86% of them were counted only once. Of the sample, approximately 39% is held by the ten largest clones.

The origin of this receptor is a human donor with HPV-associated anogenital cancer. The source material was tumor tissue, sampled from a patient who underwent chemoradiotherapy. The receptor chain draws on TRBV5-6 and TRBJ1-5; the D gene is unclear. CDR3 sequence: CASSLIKGRNQPQHF. The sequence in DNA is TGTGCCAGCAGCTTGATCAAGGGTCGCAATCAGCCCCAGCATTTT.